Reported below is one T cell receptor beta chain. What it binds is unknown. In terms of origin and age, donors were healthy Caucasian individuals from Russia aged about 6 to 90. V lost 7 bases and J 13 bases, leaving 20 bases between the germline ends. The CDR3 contains 13 residues. Germline V lookup: CDR1 MNHEY, CDR2 SVGAGI. The sample is drawn from a study of blood T cells in healthy people across ages. General study points: Among long-lived donors, naive CD4+ cells were more numerous and diversity higher than in aged donors. Researchers judged that diversity estimates from one million T cells fell short of true values.

Using a J-beta primer mix together with a sample-barcoded 5' primer, a second PCR was run for roughly 6 to 11 cycles. The template-switch adaptor, which had 12 random nucleotides, put a tag on each cDNA molecule. TCRdb ran MiXCR on the 5' RACE reads and lists one entry per CDR3 protein. The table shows roughly 1,500,000 distinct CDR3 sequences, with about 43% occurring only once. Material: blood. The source of this sequence is a woman under 30 in good health. This rearrangement joins TRBV6-5 to TRBJ2-4; D perhaps matches TRBD2 (6 bases). This CDR3 reads CASNGREHGEQYF. In DNA, the CDR3 is TGTGCCAGCAATGGCCGGGAGCATGGCGAACAGTACTTC.